A selection of T cell receptor beta chains follows, all from one sample in a study of CD8 T cells in Susac syndrome. Each CDR3 protein gets one entry after TCRdb re-called the immunoSEQ multiplex PCR reads with MiXCR. The sample gives fewer than 200,000 distinct CDR3 sequences, around 96% of which show up once; around 0.15% is in the top ten. Specimen: CD8+ T cells from PBMCs. The receptors shown here come from a human donor with multiple sclerosis. CDR3s include the opening cysteine and the closing phenylalanine or tryptophan. Each record gives: V gene, J gene, D gene, clone size, CDR3 length, CDR3 protein, CDR3 DNA. The D gene is left open where the match is weak. Rows may omit the clone size; those that give it use once, few, many or a size class.

v_call: TRBV9; j_call: TRBJ2-7; d_call: -; clone_size: -; cdr3_length: 15; cdr3_aa: CASSVAMGAGYEQYF; cdr3_nt: TGTGCCAGCAGCGTAGCTATGGGTGCGGGCTACGAGCAGTACTTC
v_call: TRBV27; j_call: TRBJ2-1; d_call: TRBD2; clone_size: -; cdr3_length: 14; cdr3_aa: CASGREGIYNEQFF; cdr3_nt: TGTGCCAGTGGGCGGGAGGGAATTTACAATGAGCAGTTCTTC
v_call: TRBV4-1; j_call: TRBJ1-1; d_call: -; clone_size: -; cdr3_length: 15; cdr3_aa: CASSQDERANTEAFF; cdr3_nt: TGCGCCAGCAGCCAAGATGAAAGGGCCAACACTGAAGCTTTCTTT
v_call: TRBV15; j_call: TRBJ1-5; d_call: TRBD1; clone_size: -; cdr3_length: 17; cdr3_aa: CATSRLPQGARNQPQHF; cdr3_nt: TGTGCCACCAGCAGACTTCCTCAGGGGGCGAGGAATCAGCCCCAGCATTTT
v_call: TRBV20-1; j_call: TRBJ2-3; d_call: TRBD2; clone_size: -; cdr3_length: 18; cdr3_aa: CSASRGSRLAASTDTQYF; cdr3_nt: TGCAGTGCTAGCAGGGGTTCTAGACTAGCGGCTAGCACAGATACGCAGTATTTT
v_call: TRBV29-1; j_call: TRBJ2-7; d_call: -; clone_size: once; cdr3_length: 13; cdr3_aa: CSVAVRVAYEQYF; cdr3_nt: TGCAGCGTTGCGGTCAGGGTCGCCTACGAGCAGTACTTC
v_call: TRBV5-4; j_call: TRBJ1-6; d_call: -; clone_size: -; cdr3_length: 13; cdr3_aa: CASSLMGVSPLHF; cdr3_nt: TGTGCCAGCAGCTTGATGGGAGTTTCACCCCTCCACTTT
v_call: TRBV29-1; j_call: TRBJ2-7; d_call: -; clone_size: -; cdr3_length: 13; cdr3_aa: CSVGGGVSYEQYF; cdr3_nt: TGCAGCGTGGGAGGGGGGGTATCCTACGAGCAGTACTTC
v_call: TRBV2; j_call: TRBJ2-5; d_call: -; clone_size: -; cdr3_length: 16; cdr3_aa: CASSAPRTTIQETQYF; cdr3_nt: TGTGCCAGCAGTGCCCCACGGACCACGATCCAAGAGACCCAGTACTTC
v_call: TRBV7-8; j_call: TRBJ2-1; d_call: TRBD2; clone_size: -; cdr3_length: 15; cdr3_aa: CASSSGLAEGGEQFF; cdr3_nt: TGTGCCAGCAGCTCCGGACTAGCGGAGGGGGGTGAGCAGTTCTTC
v_call: TRBV29-1; j_call: TRBJ1-1; d_call: -; clone_size: -; cdr3_length: 11; cdr3_aa: CSVLGGTEAFF; cdr3_nt: TGCAGCGTTTTAGGGGGGACTGAAGCTTTCTTT
v_call: TRBV27; j_call: TRBJ2-1; d_call: -; clone_size: -; cdr3_length: 13; cdr3_aa: CASSSWVYNEQFF; cdr3_nt: TGTGCCAGCAGTTCTTGGGTATACAATGAGCAGTTCTTC
v_call: TRBV12-3/TRBV12-4; j_call: TRBJ2-5; d_call: TRBD1; clone_size: -; cdr3_length: 13; cdr3_aa: CASSRTGWETQYF; cdr3_nt: TGTGCCAGCAGTAGGACAGGGTGGGAGACCCAGTACTTC
v_call: TRBV28; j_call: TRBJ2-1; d_call: TRBD2; clone_size: once; cdr3_length: 14; cdr3_aa: CASSPTSGMNEQFF; cdr3_nt: TGTGCCAGCAGCCCGACTAGCGGGATGAATGAGCAGTTCTTC